This record looks at one T cell receptor (beta chain) sequence and its context. This CDR3 is 16 amino acids long. CDR1 MNHEY and CDR2 SVGEGT come from the germline V gene. V was cut by 2 bases and J by 4 bases, with 18 bases left in between. The sample belongs to a study of blood T cell repertoires in COVID-19. Background on the study: The cDNA or gDNA used as material had been derived from T cells, B-cell-depleted T cells, or PBMCs.

Seattle patient enrollment occurred during active infection, with longitudinal follow-up thereafter. Profiling relied on immunoSEQ multiplex PCR, and the TCRdb table lists in-frame clones only, not all of them. The sample has about 88,000 clones, around 91% seen once; the top ten hold approximately 7%. Material for sequencing was peripheral blood. V gene TRBV6-2 or TRBV6-3 combines with J gene TRBJ2-7; D remains ambiguous. The clonotype comes from a man in his late teens or twenties with COVID-19, enrolled during active disease. The CDR3 sequence: CASSYRLAVATYEQYF. In DNA form, the CDR3 reads TGTGCCAGCAGTTACCGTCTGGCAGTAGCCACATACGAGCAGTACTTC.